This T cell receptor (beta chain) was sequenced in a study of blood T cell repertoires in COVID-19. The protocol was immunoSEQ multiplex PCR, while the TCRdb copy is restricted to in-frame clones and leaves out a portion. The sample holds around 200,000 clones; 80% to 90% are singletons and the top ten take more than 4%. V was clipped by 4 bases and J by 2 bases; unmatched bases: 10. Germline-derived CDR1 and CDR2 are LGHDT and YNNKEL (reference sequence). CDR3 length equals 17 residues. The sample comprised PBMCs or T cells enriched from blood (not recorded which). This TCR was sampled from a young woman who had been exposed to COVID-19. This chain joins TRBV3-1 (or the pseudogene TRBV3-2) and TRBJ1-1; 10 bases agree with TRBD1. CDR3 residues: CASSLQDRGLGNTEAFF. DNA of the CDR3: TGTGCCAGCAGCCTTCAGGACAGGGGGTTGGGAAACACTGAAGCTTTCTTT.